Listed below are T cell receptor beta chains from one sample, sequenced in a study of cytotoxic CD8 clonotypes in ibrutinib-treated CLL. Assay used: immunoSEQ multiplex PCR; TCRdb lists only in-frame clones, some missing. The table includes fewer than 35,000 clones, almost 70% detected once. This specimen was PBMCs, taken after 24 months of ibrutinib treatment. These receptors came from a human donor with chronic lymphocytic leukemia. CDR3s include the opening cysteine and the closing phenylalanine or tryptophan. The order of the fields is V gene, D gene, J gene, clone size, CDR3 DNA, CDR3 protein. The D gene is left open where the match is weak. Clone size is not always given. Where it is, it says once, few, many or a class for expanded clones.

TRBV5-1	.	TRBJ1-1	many	TGCGCCAGCAGCTTTGGCAGCTACATATATGAAGCTTTCTTT	CASSFGSYIYEAFF
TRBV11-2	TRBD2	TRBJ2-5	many	TGTGCCAGCAGCTTAGCCGGGGGGGCCGGAGAGACCCAGTACTTC	CASSLAGGAGETQYF
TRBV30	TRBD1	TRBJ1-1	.	TGTGCCTGGAGTTTTGGGACAGGGGGTGGGACTGAAGCTTTCTTT	CAWSFGTGGGTEAFF
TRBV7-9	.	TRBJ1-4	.	TGTGCCAGCAGCTCAGTGCGAGGGCATGAAAAACTGTTTTTT	CASSSVRGHEKLFF
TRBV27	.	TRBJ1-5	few	TGTGCCAGCAGTTTCCGAGGCGAGGAGCCCCAGCATTTT	CASSFRGEEPQHF
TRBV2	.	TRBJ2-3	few	TGTGCCAGCAGTCCCGTGACAGGATTAGGAGATACGCAGTATTTT	CASSPVTGLGDTQYF
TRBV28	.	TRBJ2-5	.	TGTGCCAGCAGTCCACGCGGATTAGCGGTACAGACCCAGTACTTC	CASSPRGLAVQTQYF
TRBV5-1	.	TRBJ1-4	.	TGCGCCAGCAGCCTCACAGGTGCAACTAATGAAAAACTGTTTTTT	CASSLTGATNEKLFF
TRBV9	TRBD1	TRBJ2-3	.	TGTGCCAGCAGCCCTCTCGGGACAGCGAGCACAGATACGCAGTATTTT	CASSPLGTASTDTQYF
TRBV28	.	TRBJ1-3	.	TGTGCCAGCAGTTTAGCGGGCATACTCTCTGGAAACACCATATATTTT	CASSLAGILSGNTIYF
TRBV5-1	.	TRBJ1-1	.	TGCGCCAGCAGCTTGGGAACAGAAGGGAACACTGAAGCTTTCTTT	CASSLGTEGNTEAFF
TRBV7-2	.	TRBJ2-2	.	TGTGCCAGCAGCTTATTAGGGGGTGGCGGGGAGCTGTTTTTT	CASSLLGGGGELFF
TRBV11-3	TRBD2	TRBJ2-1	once	TGTGCCAGCAGCCCCGGGGGGGTAGGTAATGAGCAGTTCTTC	CASSPGGVGNEQFF
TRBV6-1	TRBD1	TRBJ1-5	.	TGTGCCAGCAGTGACAGGGGGGAGCCCCAGCATTTT	CASSDRGEPQHF
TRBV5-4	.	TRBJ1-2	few	TGTGCCAGCAGCTTGATGGGCACAGGGAGGGATGGCTACACCTTC	CASSLMGTGRDGYTF
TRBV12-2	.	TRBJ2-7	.	TGTGCAAGTCGCTGGGGACCGCCAGCCTACGAGCAGTACTTC	CASRWGPPAYEQYF
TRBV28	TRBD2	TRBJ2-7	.	TGTGCCAGCAGGGCTAGCGGGGACCCCTACGAGCAGTACTTC	CASRASGDPYEQYF
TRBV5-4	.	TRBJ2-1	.	TGTGCCAGCAGCCCTCCCGGTAGGCATGAGCAGTTCTTC	CASSPPGRHEQFF
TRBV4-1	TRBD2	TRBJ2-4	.	TGCGCCAGCAGCCACCCACTAGCGGGTCAGGGCAAAAACATTCAGTACTTC	CASSHPLAGQGKNIQYF
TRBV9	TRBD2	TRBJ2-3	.	TGTGCCAGCAGCCCCCGCGGGGGAGCCAGCACAGATACGCAGTATTTT	CASSPRGGASTDTQYF
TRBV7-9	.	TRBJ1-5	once	TGTGCCAGCAGCCGATTTAATCAGCCCCAGCATTTT	CASSRFNQPQHF
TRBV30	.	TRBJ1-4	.	TGTGCCTGGAGTGTACCCGGGAATGAAAAACTGTTTTTT	CAWSVPGNEKLFF
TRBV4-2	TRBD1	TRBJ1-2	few	TGTGCCAGCAGCCTAGGGGACAGGGGGCACGAGGGCTACACCTTC	CASSLGDRGHEGYTF
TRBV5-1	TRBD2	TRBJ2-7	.	TGCGCCAGCAGACTAGCGGGGGACTACGAGCAGTACTTC	CASRLAGDYEQYF
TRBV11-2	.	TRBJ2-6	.	TGTGCCAGCAGCTTAAGTCAGGCTGGGGCCAACGTCCTGACTTTC	CASSLSQAGANVLTF
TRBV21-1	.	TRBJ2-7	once	TGTGCCAGCAGCTCATCACCGGCTAGCTCCTACGAGCAGTACTTC	CASSSSPASSYEQYF
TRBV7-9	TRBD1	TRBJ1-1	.	TGTGCCAGCAGCCGGACAGGGGTACACACTGAAGCTTTCTTT	CASSRTGVHTEAFF
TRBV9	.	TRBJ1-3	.	TGTGCCAGCAGCGGACAGACTTCTGGAAACACCATATATTTT	CASSGQTSGNTIYF
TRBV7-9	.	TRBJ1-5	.	TGTGCCAGCAGCTTAGACAGTAACCAGCCCCAGCATTTT	CASSLDSNQPQHF
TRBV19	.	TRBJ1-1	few	TGTGCCAGTAAGTATCAAGGGACACGGGAGAACACTGAAGCTTTCTTT	CASKYQGTRENTEAFF
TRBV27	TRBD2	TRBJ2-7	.	TGTGCCAGCTCTACTAGCGGGGGCTACGAGCAGTACTTC	CASSTSGGYEQYF
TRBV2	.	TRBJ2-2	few	TGTGCCAGCAGTGTGGTGCATTTAAGTCTGAACACCGGGGAGCTGTTTTTT	CASSVVHLSLNTGELFF
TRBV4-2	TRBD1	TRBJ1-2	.	TGTGCCAGCAGCCAAGAAGCGGGACAGGGAACCGGACTGGGTGGCTACACCTTC	CASSQEAGQGTGLGGYTF
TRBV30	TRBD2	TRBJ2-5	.	TGTGCCTGGGCGGGGGGTCGGCAAGAGACCCAGTACTTC	CAWAGGRQETQYF
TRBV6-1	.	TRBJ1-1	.	TGTGCCAGCAGTTGGGCCAGGGGCACTGAAGCTTTCTTT	CASSWARGTEAFF
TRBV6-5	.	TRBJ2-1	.	TGTGCCAGCAGTTACATTTGGGGGTACAATGAGCAGTTCTTC	CASSYIWGYNEQFF
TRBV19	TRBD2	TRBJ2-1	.	TGTGCCAGTAGTCTTCGGGGGGCCTACAATGAGCAGTTCTTC	CASSLRGAYNEQFF
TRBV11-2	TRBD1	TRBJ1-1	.	TGTGCCAGCAGCGCCCTGACAGGGAAGCGGGGCACTGAAGCTTTCTTT	CASSALTGKRGTEAFF
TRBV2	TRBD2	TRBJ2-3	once	TGTGCCAGCAACCTGGGACTAGCGGGGGAAGGAACAGATACGCAGTATTTT	CASNLGLAGEGTDTQYF
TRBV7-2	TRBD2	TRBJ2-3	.	TGTGCCAGCAGCGACACATCCTTTCTGGGTAGCGGGGACACAGATACGCAGTATTTT	CASSDTSFLGSGDTDTQYF
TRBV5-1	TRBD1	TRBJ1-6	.	TGCGCCAGCAGCCTAGGACAGGGACTCTCACCCCTCCACTTT	CASSLGQGLSPLHF
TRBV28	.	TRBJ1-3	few	TGTGCCAGCAGTTTTAGGAGCATCGGAAACACCATATATTTT	CASSFRSIGNTIYF
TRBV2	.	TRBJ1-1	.	TGTGCCACCTTAGGGGTGGAGACTGAAGCTTTCTTT	CATLGVETEAFF
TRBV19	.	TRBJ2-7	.	TGTGCCTCAAGTAGCGAGACCTACGAGCAGTACTTC	CASSSETYEQYF
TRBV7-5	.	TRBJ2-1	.	TGTGCCAGAAGCTTAGCCCTAGCGGGGGGAAGCAATGAGCAGTTCTTC	CARSLALAGGSNEQFF
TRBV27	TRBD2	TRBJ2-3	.	TGTGCCAGCAGTTTATACGGGGGGGGTCCAGATACGCAGTATTTT	CASSLYGGGPDTQYF
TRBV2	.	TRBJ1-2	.	TGTGCCAGCAGTTACTCCACCGGGATAGGCAGTTATGGCTACACCTTC	CASSYSTGIGSYGYTF
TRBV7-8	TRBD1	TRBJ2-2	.	TGTGCCAGCAGCAAACCCGGGACAGGGACGAACACCGGGGAGCTGTTTTTT	CASSKPGTGTNTGELFF
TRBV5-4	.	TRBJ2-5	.	TGTGCCAGCAGCCCCGAACCCCGGGGGCTGAAAGAGACCCAGTACTTC	CASSPEPRGLKETQYF
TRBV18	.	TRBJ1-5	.	TGTGCCAGCTCACCACGGGGAGGGTCCAATCAGCCCCAGCATTTT	CASSPRGGSNQPQHF